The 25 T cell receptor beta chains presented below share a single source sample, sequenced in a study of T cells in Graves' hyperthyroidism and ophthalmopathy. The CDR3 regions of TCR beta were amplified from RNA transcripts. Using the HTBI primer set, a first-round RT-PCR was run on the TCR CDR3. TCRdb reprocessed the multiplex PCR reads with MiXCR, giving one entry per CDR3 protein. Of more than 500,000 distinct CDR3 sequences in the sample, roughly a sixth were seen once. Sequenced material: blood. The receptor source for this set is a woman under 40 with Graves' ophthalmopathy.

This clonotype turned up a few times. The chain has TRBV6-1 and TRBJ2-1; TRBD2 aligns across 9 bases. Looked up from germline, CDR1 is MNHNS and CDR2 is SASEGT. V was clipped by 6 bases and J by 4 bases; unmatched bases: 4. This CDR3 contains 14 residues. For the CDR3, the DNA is TGTGCCAGCAGGGGAGCGGGAGGATACAATGAGCAGTTCTTC. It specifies CASRGAGGYNEQFF.

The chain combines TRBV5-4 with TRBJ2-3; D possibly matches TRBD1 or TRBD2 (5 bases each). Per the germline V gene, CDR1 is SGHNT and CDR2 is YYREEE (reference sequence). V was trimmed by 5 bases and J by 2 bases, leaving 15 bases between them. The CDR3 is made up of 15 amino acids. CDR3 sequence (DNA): TGTGCCAGCAGAAGGGGAGACACTCCCACAGATACGCAGTATTTT. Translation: CASRRGDTPTDTQYF. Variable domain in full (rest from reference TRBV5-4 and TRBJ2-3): ETGVTQSPTHLIKTRGQQVTLRCSSQSGHNTVSWYQQALGQGPQFIFQYYREEENGRGNFPPRFSGLQFPNYSSELNVNALELDDSALYLCASRRGDTPTDTQYFGPGTRLTVL.

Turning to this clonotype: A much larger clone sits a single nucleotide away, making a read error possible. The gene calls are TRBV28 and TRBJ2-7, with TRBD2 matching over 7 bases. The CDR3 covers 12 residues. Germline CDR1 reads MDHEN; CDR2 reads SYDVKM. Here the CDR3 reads CAGSSSGGEQYF. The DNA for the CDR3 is TGTGCCGGCAGTTCCTCGGGGGGCGAGCAGTACTTC.

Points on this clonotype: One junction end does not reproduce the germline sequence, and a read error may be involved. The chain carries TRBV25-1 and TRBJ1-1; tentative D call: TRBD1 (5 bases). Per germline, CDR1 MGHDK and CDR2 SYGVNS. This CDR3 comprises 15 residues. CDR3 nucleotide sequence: TGTGCCAGCGGTGAATGGCAGGGTTCGAGCACTGAAGCTTTCTTT. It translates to CASGEWQGSSTEAFF.

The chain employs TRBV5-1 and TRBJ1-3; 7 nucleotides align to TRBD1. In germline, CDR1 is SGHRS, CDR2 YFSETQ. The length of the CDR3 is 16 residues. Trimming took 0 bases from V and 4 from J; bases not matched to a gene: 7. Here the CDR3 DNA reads TGCGCCAGCAGCTTGGACCCAACAGGGGCAGGAAACACCATATATTTT. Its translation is CASSLDPTGAGNTIYF.

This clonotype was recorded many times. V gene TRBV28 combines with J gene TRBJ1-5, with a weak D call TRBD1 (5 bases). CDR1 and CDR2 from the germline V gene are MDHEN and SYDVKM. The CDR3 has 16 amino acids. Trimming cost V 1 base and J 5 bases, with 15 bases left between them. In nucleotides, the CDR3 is TGTGCCAGCAGTTTATTCGGGACCGAAGCCTATCAGCCCCAGCATTTT. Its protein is CASSLFGTEAYQPQHF.

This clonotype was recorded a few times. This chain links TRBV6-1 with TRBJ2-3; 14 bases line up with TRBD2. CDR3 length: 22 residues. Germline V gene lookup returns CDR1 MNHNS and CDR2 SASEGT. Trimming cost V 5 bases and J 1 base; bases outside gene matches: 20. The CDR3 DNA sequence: TGTGCCAGCAGTACAGATCGGACTAGCGGGAGGTCCTGGGGGTTTGGCACAGATACGCAGTATTTT. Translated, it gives CASSTDRTSGRSWGFGTDTQYF.

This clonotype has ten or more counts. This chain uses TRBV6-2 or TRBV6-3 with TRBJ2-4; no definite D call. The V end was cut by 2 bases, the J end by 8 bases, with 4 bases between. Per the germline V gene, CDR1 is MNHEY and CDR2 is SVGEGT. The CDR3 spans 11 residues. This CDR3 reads CASSYSYIQYF. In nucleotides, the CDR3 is TGTGCCAGCAGTTACAGCTACATTCAGTACTTC.

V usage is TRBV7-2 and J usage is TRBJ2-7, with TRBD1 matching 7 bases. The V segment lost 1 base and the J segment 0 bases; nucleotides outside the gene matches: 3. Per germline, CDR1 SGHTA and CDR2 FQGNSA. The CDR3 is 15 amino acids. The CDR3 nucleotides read TGTGCCAGCAGCTTAGAGGGACAGTTCTCCTACGAGCAGTACTTC. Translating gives CASSLEGQFSYEQYF. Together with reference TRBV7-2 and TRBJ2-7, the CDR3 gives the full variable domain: GAGVSQSPSNKVTEKGKDVELRCDPISGHTALYWYRQSLGQGLEFLIYFQGNSAPDKSGLPSDRFSAERTGGSVSTLTIQRTQQEDSAVYLCASSLEGQFSYEQYFGPGTRLTVT.

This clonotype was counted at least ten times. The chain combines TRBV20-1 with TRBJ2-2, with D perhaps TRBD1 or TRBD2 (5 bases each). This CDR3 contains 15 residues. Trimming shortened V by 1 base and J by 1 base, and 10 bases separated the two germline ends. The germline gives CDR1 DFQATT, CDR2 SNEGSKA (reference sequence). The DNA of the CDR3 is TGCAGTGCTAGAGCGGGACGGCGGAACACCGGGGAGCTGTTTTTT. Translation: CSARAGRRNTGELFF.

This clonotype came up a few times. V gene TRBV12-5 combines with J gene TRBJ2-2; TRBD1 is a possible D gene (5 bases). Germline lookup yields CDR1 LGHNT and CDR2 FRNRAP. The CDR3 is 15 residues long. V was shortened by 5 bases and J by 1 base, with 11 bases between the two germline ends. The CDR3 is CASGLRAGNTGELFF. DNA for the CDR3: TGTGCTAGTGGTCTCAGGGCAGGGAACACCGGGGAGCTGTTTTTT.

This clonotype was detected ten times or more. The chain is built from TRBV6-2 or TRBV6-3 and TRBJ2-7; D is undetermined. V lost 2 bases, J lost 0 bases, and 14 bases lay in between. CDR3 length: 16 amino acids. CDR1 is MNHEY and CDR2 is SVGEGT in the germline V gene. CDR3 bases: TGTGCCAGCAGTTACCCCTGGGTGGACGACTCCTACGAGCAGTACTTC. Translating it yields CASSYPWVDDSYEQYF.

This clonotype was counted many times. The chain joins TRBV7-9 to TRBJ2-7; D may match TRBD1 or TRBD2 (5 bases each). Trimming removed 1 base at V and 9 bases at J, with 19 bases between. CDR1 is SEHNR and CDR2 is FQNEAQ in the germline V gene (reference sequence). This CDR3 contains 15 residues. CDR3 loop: CASSLGGAFPGGQYF. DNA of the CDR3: TGTGCCAGCAGCTTAGGCGGCGCATTCCCTGGGGGGCAGTACTTC.

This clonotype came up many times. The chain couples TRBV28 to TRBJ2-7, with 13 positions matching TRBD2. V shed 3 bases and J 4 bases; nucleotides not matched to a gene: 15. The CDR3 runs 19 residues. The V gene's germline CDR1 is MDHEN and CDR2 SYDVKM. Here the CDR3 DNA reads TGTGCCAGCAGTTTTGGGTACTGGACTAGCGGGAGCTCTTGGTACGAGCAGTACTTC. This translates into CASSFGYWTSGSSWYEQYF.

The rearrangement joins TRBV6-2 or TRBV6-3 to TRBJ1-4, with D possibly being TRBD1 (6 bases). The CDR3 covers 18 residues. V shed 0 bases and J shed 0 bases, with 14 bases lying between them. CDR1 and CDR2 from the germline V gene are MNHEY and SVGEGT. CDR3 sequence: CASSYSTGIPATNEKLFF. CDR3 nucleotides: TGTGCCAGCAGTTACTCGACAGGTATTCCTGCAACTAATGAAAAACTGTTTTTT.

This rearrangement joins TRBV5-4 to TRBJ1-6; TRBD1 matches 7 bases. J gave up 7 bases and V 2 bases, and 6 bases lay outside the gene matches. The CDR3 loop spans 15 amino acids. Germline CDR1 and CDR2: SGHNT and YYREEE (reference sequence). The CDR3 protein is CASSFFDRDNSPLHF. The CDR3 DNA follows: TGTGCCAGCAGCTTTTTTGACAGGGACAATTCACCCCTCCACTTT.

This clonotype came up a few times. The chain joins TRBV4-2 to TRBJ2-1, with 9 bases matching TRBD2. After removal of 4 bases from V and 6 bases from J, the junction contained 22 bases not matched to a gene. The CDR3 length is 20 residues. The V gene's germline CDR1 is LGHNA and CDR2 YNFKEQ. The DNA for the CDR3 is TGTGCCAGCAGCCGAAGGACTATTGGCGGGAGGGCCGCAGGGGGCAATGAGCAGTTCTTC. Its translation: CASSRRTIGGRAAGGNEQFF.

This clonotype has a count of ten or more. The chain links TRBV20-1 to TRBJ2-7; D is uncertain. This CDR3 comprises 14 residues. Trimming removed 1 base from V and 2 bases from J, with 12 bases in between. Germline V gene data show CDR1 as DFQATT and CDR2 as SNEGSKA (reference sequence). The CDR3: CSARVMDRTYEQYF. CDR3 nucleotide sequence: TGCAGTGCTAGAGTAATGGACCGTACCTACGAGCAGTACTTC.

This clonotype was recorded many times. For the CDR3, the DNA is TGTGCCAGCAGCTTAGCCTCCTCGGGAGGTGGGGCAGATACGCAGTATTTT. Encoded protein: CASSLASSGGGADTQYF. J is TRBJ2-3 and V is TRBV11-2; TRBD2 matches 7 bases. Trimming took 1 base from V and 4 from J; bases not matched to a gene: 11. In germline, CDR1 is SGHAT, CDR2 FQNNGV. The CDR3 totals 17 residues.

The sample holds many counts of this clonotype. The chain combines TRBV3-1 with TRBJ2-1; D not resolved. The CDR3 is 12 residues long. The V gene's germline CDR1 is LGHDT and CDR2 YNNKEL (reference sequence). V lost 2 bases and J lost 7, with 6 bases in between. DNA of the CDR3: TGTGCCAGCAGCCAACTGATAAATGAGCAGTTCTTC. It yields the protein CASSQLINEQFF.

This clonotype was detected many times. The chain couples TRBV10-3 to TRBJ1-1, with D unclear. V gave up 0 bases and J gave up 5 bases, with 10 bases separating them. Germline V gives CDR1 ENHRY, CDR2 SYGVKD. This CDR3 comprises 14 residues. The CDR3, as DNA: TGTGCCATCAGTGAGTCCAAGGGAAGGACTGAAGCTTTCTTT. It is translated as CAISESKGRTEAFF.

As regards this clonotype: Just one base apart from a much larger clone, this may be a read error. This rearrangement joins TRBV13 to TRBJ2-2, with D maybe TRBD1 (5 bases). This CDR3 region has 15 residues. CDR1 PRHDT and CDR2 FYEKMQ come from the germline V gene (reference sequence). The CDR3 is CVSSPETDSTGELFF. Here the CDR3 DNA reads TGTGTCAGCAGCCCCGAGACAGACAGCACCGGGGAGCTGTTTTTT.

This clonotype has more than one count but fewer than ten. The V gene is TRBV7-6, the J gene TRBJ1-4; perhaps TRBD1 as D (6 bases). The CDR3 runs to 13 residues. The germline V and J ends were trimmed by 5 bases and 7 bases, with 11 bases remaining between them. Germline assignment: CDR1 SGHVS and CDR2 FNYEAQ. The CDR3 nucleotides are TGTGCCAGCAGCATGGGACACCGTGAAAAACTGTTTTTT. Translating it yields CASSMGHREKLFF.

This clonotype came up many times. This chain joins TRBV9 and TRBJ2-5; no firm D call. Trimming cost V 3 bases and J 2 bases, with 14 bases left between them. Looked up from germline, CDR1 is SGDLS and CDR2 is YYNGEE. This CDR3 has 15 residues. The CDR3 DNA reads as TGTGCCAGCAGCGAATCCGGTCTCCTTCAAGAGACCCAGTACTTC. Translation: CASSESGLLQETQYF. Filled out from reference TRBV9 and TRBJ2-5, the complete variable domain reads DSGVTQTPKHLITATGQRVTLRCSPRSGDLSVYWYQQSLDQGLQFLIQYYNGEERAKGNILERFSAQQFPDLHSELNLSSLELGDSALYFCASSESGLLQETQYFGPGTRLLVL.

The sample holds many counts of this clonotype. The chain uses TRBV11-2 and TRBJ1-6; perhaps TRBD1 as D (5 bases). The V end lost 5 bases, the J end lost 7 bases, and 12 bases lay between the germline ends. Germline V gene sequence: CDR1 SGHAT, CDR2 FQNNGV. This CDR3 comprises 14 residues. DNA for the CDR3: TGTGCCAGCAGCCCAGGGTGGACCAATTCACCCCTCCACTTT. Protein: CASSPGWTNSPLHF. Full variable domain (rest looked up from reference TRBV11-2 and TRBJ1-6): EAGVAQSPRYKIIEKRQSVAFWCNPISGHATLYWYQQILGQGPKLLIQFQNNGVVDDSQLPKDRFSAERLKGVDSTLKIQPAKLEDSAVYLCASSPGWTNSPLHFGNGTRLTVT.